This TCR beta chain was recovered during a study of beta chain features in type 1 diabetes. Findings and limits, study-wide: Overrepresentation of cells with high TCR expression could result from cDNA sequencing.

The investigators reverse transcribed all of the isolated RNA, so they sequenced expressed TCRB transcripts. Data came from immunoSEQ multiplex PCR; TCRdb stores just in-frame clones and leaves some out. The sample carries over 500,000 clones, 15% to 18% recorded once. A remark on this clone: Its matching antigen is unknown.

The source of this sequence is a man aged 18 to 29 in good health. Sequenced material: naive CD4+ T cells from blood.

CDR3 loop: CASRTGAGLQYF. CDR3 sequence (DNA): TGTGCCAGCAGAACAGGGGCTGGGTTGCAGTACTTC. The chain employs TRBV6-5 and TRBJ2-7; TRBD1 matches at 7 bases. Unmatched junction bases numbered 8, after V lost 6 bases and J lost 9 bases. There are 12 residues in the CDR3. Germline values: CDR1 MNHEY, CDR2 SVGAGI.